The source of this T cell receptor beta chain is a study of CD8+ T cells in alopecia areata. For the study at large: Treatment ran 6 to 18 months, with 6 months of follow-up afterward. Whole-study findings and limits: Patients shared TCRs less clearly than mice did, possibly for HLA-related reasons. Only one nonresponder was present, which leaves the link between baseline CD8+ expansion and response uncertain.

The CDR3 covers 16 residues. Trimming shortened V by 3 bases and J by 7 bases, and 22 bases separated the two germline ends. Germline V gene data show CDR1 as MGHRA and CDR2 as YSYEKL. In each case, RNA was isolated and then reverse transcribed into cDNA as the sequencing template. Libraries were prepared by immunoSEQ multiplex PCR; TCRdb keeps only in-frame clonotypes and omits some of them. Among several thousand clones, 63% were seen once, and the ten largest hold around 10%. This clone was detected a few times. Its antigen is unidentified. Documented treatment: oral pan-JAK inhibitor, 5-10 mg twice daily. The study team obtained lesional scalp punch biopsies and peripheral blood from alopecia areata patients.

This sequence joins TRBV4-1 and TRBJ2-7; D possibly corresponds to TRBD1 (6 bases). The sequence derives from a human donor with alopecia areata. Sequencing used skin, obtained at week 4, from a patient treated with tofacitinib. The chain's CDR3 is CASSHSNIRAQGEQYF. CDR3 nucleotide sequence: TGCGCCAGCAGCCATTCAAACATCAGGGCCCAGGGGGAGCAGTACTTC.